A selection of T cell receptor beta chains follows, all from one sample in a study of T cell repertoires in cytomegalovirus infection. No antigen has been assigned to these receptors. Via MiXCR, TCRdb re-called the reads, giving one row per CDR3 protein. The sample shows 830,000 or so distinct CDR3 sequences, approximately 30% of them seen only once. The sequenced sample was cultured CD8+ T cells from PBMCs, obtained from culture after CMV antigen stimulation. These receptor sequences come from a human donor in good health (CMV status not recorded). Some clones in this sample may be carry-over from other donors' samples. The conserved cysteine and the conserved F or W are not part of the CDR3 here. The D gene is left open where the match is weak.

TRBV27	TRBJ2-1	NA	ASSPWGENEQF
TRBV2	TRBJ1-5	NA	ASSEVFFGTYNQPQH
TRBV28	TRBJ2-5	TRBD1	ASIGQGKETQY
TRBV6-2/TRBV6-3	TRBJ1-5	NA	ASSYFGTLNDQPQH
TRBV27	TRBJ1-3	NA	ANSLSFGAGDTIY
TRBV6-5	TRBJ1-2	NA	ASSYSDIGDYGYT
TRBV19	TRBJ1-6	TRBD1	ASRGDRMNSPLH
TRBV2	TRBJ1-2	NA	ASLEGIYGYT
TRBV7-2	TRBJ2-1	TRBD2	ATTGGGGFNEQF
TRBV7-2	TRBJ2-2	NA	ASSSFRRSGIVDTGELF
TRBV19	TRBJ2-1	TRBD2	ASRVTSGAYNEQF
TRBV6-5	TRBJ2-1	TRBD1	ASRRGQGYSSYNEQF
TRBV6-2/TRBV6-3	TRBJ1-2	NA	ASSYSITPDYGYT
TRBV7-6	TRBJ2-7	NA	ASSWTALTSEQY
TRBV27	TRBJ1-1	TRBD1	ASSPRDRGPEAF
TRBV4-1	TRBJ1-1	NA	ASSQDSQGTLANTEAF
TRBV6-6	TRBJ2-6	NA	ASSYPPGANVLT
TRBV12-3/TRBV12-4	TRBJ2-7	NA	ASREDYSYEQY
TRBV5-4	TRBJ1-6	TRBD1	ASSDREGNSPLH
TRBV6-2/TRBV6-3	TRBJ2-7	NA	ASSYSWEQY
TRBV4-1	TRBJ1-1	NA	ASSQDPPTRGTEAF
TRBV7-9	TRBJ1-5	NA	ASSLGGTEPQH
TRBV12-3/TRBV12-4	TRBJ1-1	NA	ASRYTANTEAF
TRBV6-5	TRBJ1-3	NA	ASSYFPDTSGNTIY
TRBV27	TRBJ1-2	NA	ASSLLPRDGYT
TRBV24-1	TRBJ2-2	NA	ATQLRQAGELF
TRBV27	TRBJ2-5	NA	ASSLRGEGGRRETQY
TRBV5-1	TRBJ2-7	TRBD1	ASSVTGVNEQY
TRBV12-3/TRBV12-4	TRBJ2-3	TRBD2	ASSPPGLAGVTDTQY
TRBV7-9	TRBJ2-1	NA	ASSPLTAPADEQF
TRBV28	TRBJ2-3	TRBD2	ACMGLAGTDTQY
TRBV12-3/TRBV12-4	TRBJ1-5	TRBD1	ASSLSQGPTQPQH
TRBV15	TRBJ1-2	NA	ATLGGQGSTYGYT
TRBV7-9	TRBJ2-3	TRBD2	ASSSPGGRTDTQY
TRBV7-9	TRBJ2-1	NA	AVFPGGRSNNEQF
TRBV7-8	TRBJ2-2	NA	ASSSLGVAGELF
TRBV12-3/TRBV12-4	TRBJ1-2	TRBD1	ASSHPWGGTGEDYGYT
TRBV7-2	TRBJ1-2	NA	ASSLEGRRDYGYT
TRBV4-3	TRBJ2-2	NA	ASSGGLDTGELF
TRBV20-1	TRBJ1-5	TRBD1	SAPSRQGVDQPQH
TRBV7-8	TRBJ1-5	TRBD1	ASSPWDRQYSNQPQH
TRBV7-6	TRBJ2-3	TRBD2	ASSLDLRGGSTDTQY
TRBV6-5	TRBJ2-6	TRBD1	ASSYGDRGASGANVLT
TRBV27	TRBJ2-1	TRBD2	ASSLGASGQSSYNEQF
TRBV7-8	TRBJ2-2	TRBD1	ASSLEGGLHRNTGELF
TRBV3-1	TRBJ2-5	NA	ASSPEGKETQY
TRBV4-1	TRBJ2-3	NA	ASSQEGGGAGDTQY
TRBV7-2	TRBJ2-3	NA	ASGWGGTDTQY
TRBV25-1	TRBJ1-2	NA	ASSVGDLDYT
TRBV7-9	TRBJ1-2	NA	ASSPSGQRVNYGYT
TRBV4-1	TRBJ2-7	NA	ASSQDESGATYEQY
TRBV7-6	TRBJ2-2	NA	ASSFGRGELF